This TCR beta chain was documented in a study of OX40 agonist ivuxolimab in advanced cancers. Background on the study: Partial responses were achieved by three patients, one with hepatocellular carcinoma and two with cutaneous melanoma. Study findings and constraints: There were also nonresponders showing low normalized T-cell clonal expansion. The study observed clonal expansion of CD4+ and CD8+ blood T cells by week 6 at 0.1 to 3.0 mg/kg. Fewer expanded clones were found on average in CD4+ than in CD8+ T cells.

The sample holds a few counts of this clone. Its antigen is unknown. Trimming pared 5 bases from V and 6 bases from J, leaving 8 bases between. Germline assignment: CDR1 SGHTA and CDR2 FQGNSA. The CDR3 length is 12 residues. Profiling relied on immunoSEQ multiplex PCR, and the TCRdb table lists in-frame clones only, not all of them. The profile shows about 48,000 clones, roughly three quarters of them singletons. This rearrangement joins TRBV7-2 to TRBJ2-4, with TRBD1 as a possible D gene (5 bases). The TCR comes from an adult with an advanced solid tumor such as melanoma, head and neck, liver or kidney cancer. This sample comprised CD4+ or CD8+ T cells sorted from blood, obtained in a trial of the OX40 agonist ivuxolimab. CDR3 nucleotide sequence: TGTGCCAGCAGCGCAGGGATAAACATTCAGTACTTC. Translation: CASSAGINIQYF.